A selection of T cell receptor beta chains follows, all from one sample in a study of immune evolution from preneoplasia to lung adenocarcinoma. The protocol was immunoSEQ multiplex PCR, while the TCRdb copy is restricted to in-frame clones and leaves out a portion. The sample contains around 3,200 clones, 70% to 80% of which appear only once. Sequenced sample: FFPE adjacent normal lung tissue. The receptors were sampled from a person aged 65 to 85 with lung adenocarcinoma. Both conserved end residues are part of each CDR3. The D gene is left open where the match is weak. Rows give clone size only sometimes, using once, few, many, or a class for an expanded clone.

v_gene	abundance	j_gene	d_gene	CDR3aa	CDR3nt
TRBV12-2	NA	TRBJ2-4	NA	CASRFWVF	TGTGCAAGTCGCTTCTGGGTATTC
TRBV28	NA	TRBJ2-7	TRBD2	CASKRSGKQYF	TGTGCCAGCAAACGAAGCGGGAAGCAGTACTTC
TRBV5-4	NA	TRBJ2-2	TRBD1	CASSRGRQGTTGELFF	TGTGCCAGCAGCCGAGGACGACAGGGTACCACCGGGGAGCTGTTTTTT
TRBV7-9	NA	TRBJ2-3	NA	CASSLARTVRTDTQYF	TGTGCCAGCAGCTTAGCACGGACAGTGAGAACAGATACGCAGTATTTT
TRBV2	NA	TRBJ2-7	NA	CASSGDEQYF	TGTGCCAGCAGTGGGGACGAGCAGTACTTC
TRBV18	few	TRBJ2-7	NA	CASSQDMVYEQYF	TGTGCCAGCTCACAGGACATGGTCTACGAGCAGTACTTC
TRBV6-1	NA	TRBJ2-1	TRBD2	CASASSGGAAEQFF	TGTGCCAGCGCCTCTAGCGGGGGGGCCGCTGAGCAGTTCTTC
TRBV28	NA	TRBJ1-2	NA	CAVGRPTDGYGYTF	TGTGCCGTCGGCAGGCCTACTGACGGCTATGGCTACACCTTC
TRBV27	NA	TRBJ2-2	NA	CASRLTAGTGELFF	TGTGCCAGCCGACTCACGGCGGGGACCGGGGAGCTGTTTTTT
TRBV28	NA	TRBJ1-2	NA	CASSLLGSPYGYTF	TGTGCCAGCAGTTTGTTGGGGTCCCCCTATGGCTACACCTTC
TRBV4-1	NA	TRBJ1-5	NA	CASSQKGRDSNQPQHF	TGCGCCAGCAGCCAAAAAGGCCGAGATAGCAATCAGCCCCAGCATTTT
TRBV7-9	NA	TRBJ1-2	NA	CASRLGLYGYTF	TGTGCCAGCAGATTAGGGCTATATGGCTACACCTTC
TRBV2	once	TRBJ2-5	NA	CASRRQIQETQYF	TGTGCCAGCAGGCGACAGATCCAAGAGACCCAGTACTTC
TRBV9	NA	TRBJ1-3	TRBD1	CASSVERWTGAPGNTIYF	TGTGCCAGCAGCGTAGAAAGGTGGACAGGGGCTCCGGGAAACACCATATATTTT
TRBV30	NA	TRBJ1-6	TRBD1	CAWRGRDRGLSPLHF	TGTGCCTGGAGGGGAAGGGACAGGGGTTTGTCACCCCTCCACTTT
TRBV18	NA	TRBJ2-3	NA	CASSDNSDTQYF	TGTGCCAGCTCAGACAACTCAGATACGCAGTATTTT
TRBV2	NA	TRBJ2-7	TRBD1	CASSYGTGEQYF	TGTGCCAGCAGTTACGGGACAGGGGAGCAGTACTTC
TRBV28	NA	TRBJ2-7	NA	CASSWGDTYEQYF	TGTGCCAGCAGTTGGGGGGACACCTACGAGCAGTACTTC
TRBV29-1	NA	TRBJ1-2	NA	CSVEGGLWGYGYTF	TGCAGCGTTGAAGGGGGTCTCTGGGGGTATGGCTACACCTTC
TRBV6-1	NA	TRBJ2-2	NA	CASSEQGRILTGELFF	TGTGCCAGCAGTGAACAGGGACGGATTTTGACCGGGGAGCTGTTTTTT
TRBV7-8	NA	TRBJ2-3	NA	CASSSLPLQDPSSADTQYF	TGTGCCAGCAGCTCGTTACCGCTCCAGGACCCTAGTAGCGCAGATACGCAGTATTTT
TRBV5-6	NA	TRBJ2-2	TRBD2	CASSLAGGYTGELFF	TGTGCCAGCAGCTTGGCGGGGGGGTACACCGGGGAGCTGTTTTTT
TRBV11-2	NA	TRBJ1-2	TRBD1	CASSLGTGDGYTF	TGTGCCAGCAGCTTAGGGACAGGGGATGGCTACACCTTC